This T cell receptor beta chain was found in a study of PD-1 blockade in classical Hodgkin lymphoma (dated by TCRdb to about 2020). The study in broad terms: Nivolumab dosing was 3 mg/kg intravenously every 2 weeks, continuing until either disease progression or unacceptable toxicity. To define a peripheral blood immune signature of response to PD-1 blockade in classical Hodgkin lymphoma, the study combined TCR beta sequencing with CyTOF. The research as a whole found: Among trial patients, those achieving complete response had baseline diversity similar to that of newly diagnosed patients, while diversity was significantly lower in partial responders and progressors. Lower diversity was observed in patients in whom nivolumab was started less than 1 year after ASCT, and these patients were excluded from later analyses so that confounding by immune reconstitution would be avoided. A significant rise by C4D1 was seen in CD4+ but not CD8+ TCR diversity (p=0.0027 vs p=0.16), with the rise being most apparent in complete responders (p=0.02). The study was restricted to a single clinical trial cohort, and the causes of repertoire differences, possibly disease activity or prior therapy, were left undefined. Baseline TCR diversity was reported to be lower in newly diagnosed patients than in healthy donors and to be lower still in relapsed/refractory patients.

The Qiagen DNeasy kit was used to extract genomic DNA both from unsorted PBMCs and from the negatively selected CD4+ and CD8+ fractions. Using primers that anneal to V and J segments, immunoSEQ multiplex PCR amplified the TCR beta CDR3 regions. A synthetic immune receptor repertoire was used to minimize amplification bias, and any residual bias was removed computationally once sequencing was done. As for how the authors treated the data: Repertoire diversity was quantified as the Shannon entropy index using custom Python scripts. The unsorted, CD4+ and CD8+ repertoires were each analyzed separately, with the exception of combined analyses, where CD4+ and CD8+ sequences were merged in silico. Clonal expansion was defined as a frequency increase of at least 2-fold after treatment compared with C1D1, and clones undetected at baseline were assigned a pseudocount of 0.5. Singleton clones were defined as clones with 0 or 1 copy at C1D1, and non-singleton clones were defined as clones with 2 or more copies. Clones expanded in unsorted samples were assigned a CD4+, CD8+ or unknown annotation through matching of protein sequences in sorted samples from the same patient. Wilcoxon tests were applied to paired samples to test diversity changes from C1D1 to C4D1. The immuneACCESS repertoire file appears here via TCRdb, limited to in-frame rearrangements. These files lack a portion of the clones; in checked studies, under half of the deficit traces to unresolved V genes, and the cause of the others is not known. The V and J calls and clone size were taken over from that table, and D and trimming were inferred from the DNA. The table for this sample lists tens of thousands of clones; 85% to 95% of them were counted only once. Roughly 8% of the sample belongs to the ten largest clones.

V sheds 1 base and J sheds 5 bases, leaving 9 bases between their ends. Reading from cysteine to phenylalanine, the CDR3 counts 15 amino acids. Only the CDR3 DNA is retained, 45 bases long and in frame from the first base. The germline V gene yields ENHRY for CDR1 and SYGVKD for CDR2. With regard to this clone: What this receptor recognizes is not known. Base qualities are missing; no much larger clone stands one base away.

The sample's time point, from its label and the paper: cycle 1 day 1 (C1D1), immediately before nivolumab initiation. Relapse after autologous stem cell transplantation had occurred in all trial patients, and cohorts A, B and C were distinguished by prior brentuximab vedotin exposure. A total of fewer than 65 patients with relapsed/refractory classical Hodgkin lymphoma made up the trial cohort, and each patient's best overall response was complete response, partial response or progressive disease. In the multi-cohort phase II CheckMate 205 trial, trial patients received single-agent nivolumab. Best overall response was determined by an independent review committee according to the 2007 International Working Group response criteria. Trial PBMCs were obtained immediately prior to nivolumab initiation (C1D1) and on therapy at cycle 2 day 1 and cycle 4 day 1. Peripheral blood was collected in 8 mL Vacutainer Cell Preparation Tubes, from which PBMCs were isolated by centrifugation and then cryopreserved.

This sequence originates from a human donor with classical Hodgkin lymphoma. Sequenced here: peripheral blood mononuclear cells (PBMCs), sampled at baseline. The sequence links TRBV10-3 to TRBJ1-6; a weak D assignment points to TRBD1 (6 bases agree). The CDR3 region reads CAISEWDTDNSPLHF. The DNA reads TGTGCCATCAGTGAGTGGGACACTGATAATTCACCCCTCCACTTT.